The next 32 T cell receptor beta chains were all read from a single sample in a study of T cell clonality in common variable immunodeficiency. The assay was immunoSEQ multiplex PCR, and TCRdb's table has in-frame clones only and misses some. This sample comprises about 34,000 clones, none seen once only. Material: peripheral blood mononuclear cells. Source of these receptors: a person aged 18 to 75 in good health.

This clone occurred many times. The CDR3 end is not reached by the read, which stops 3 residues before it; the germline J gene fills it in. The chain links TRBV20-1 to TRBJ1-6, with D possibly being TRBD1 (5 bases). Germline V gene lookup returns CDR1 DFQATT and CDR2 SNEGSKA (reference sequence). CDR3 length equals 16 residues. The V end lost 0 bases, the J end lost 9 bases, and 18 bases lay between the germline ends. CDR3 region: CSARDVTGRESSPLHF. CDR3 DNA (partial): TGCAGTGCTAGAGACGTAACGGGCAGGGAGTCTTCACCC.

Many counts were recorded for this clone. From the germline J gene comes the end of the CDR3, since the read stops 3 residues before it. The chain has TRBV9 and TRBJ2-3, with 7 bases identical to TRBD2. Per germline, CDR1 SGDLS and CDR2 YYNGEE. This CDR3 spans 13 amino acids. V gave up 2 bases and J gave up 8 bases; unmatched junction bases: 5. The sequenced CDR3 bases are TGTGCCAGCAGCGTTGAACTAGCGAGTACG. It specifies CASSVELAST. The entire CDR3 protein is CASSVELASTQYF. The variable domain in full, with the rest retrieved from reference TRBV9 and TRBJ2-3, is DSGVTQTPKHLITATGQRVTLRCSPRSGDLSVYWYQQSLDQGLQFLIQYYNGEERAKGNILERFSAQQFPDLHSELNLSSLELGDSALYFCASSVELASTQYFGPGTRLTVL.

There are many counts of this clone. The read halts 3 residues ahead of the CDR3 end, with the missing end drawn from the germline J gene. J is TRBJ2-5 and V is TRBV20-1; possible D gene TRBD1, 6 bases. V was pared by 4 bases and J by 1 base, with 13 bases between. The CDR3 sequence is 14 residues long. The germline V gene has CDR1 DFQATT and CDR2 SNEGSKA (reference sequence). CDR3 DNA (partial): TGCAGTGCTAACAGGGACAACGGCCAAGAGACC. Protein product: CSANRDNGQET. The CDR3 as a whole reads CSANRDNGQETQYF.

In its sample, this clone was seen many times. The read stops 3 residues short of the end of the CDR3; the missing end is completed from the germline J gene. The chain recombines TRBV7-2 with TRBJ2-3, with 12 positions matching TRBD1. The CDR3 contains 15 residues. J gave up 5 bases and V 6 bases, and 6 bases lay outside the gene matches. CDR1 and CDR2 (germline): SGHTA, FQGNSA. The CDR3 loop reads CASSTGTGGLDTQYF. CDR3 DNA (partial): TGTGCCAGCAGTACCGGGACAGGGGGCTTAGATACG.

This clone was detected many times. The read ends 3 residues early relative to the CDR3; the germline J gene fills the gap. The V and J genes are TRBV2 and TRBJ1-2, with 8 bases lining up with TRBD1. The CDR3 length is 15 residues. Looked up from germline, CDR1 is SNHLY and CDR2 is FYNNEI. With 2 bases clipped from V and 6 bases from J, the junction kept 8 bases outside the gene matches. The part of the CDR3 DNA that was read is TGTGCCAGCAGTGAATTCAGGGGGCCCAGTAATGGC. Its translation is CASSEFRGPSNG. The CDR3 as a whole reads CASSEFRGPSNGYTF.

This clone was seen ten or more times. Read coverage stops 3 residues before the CDR3 terminus; the germline J gene supplies the remainder. The chain has TRBV30 and TRBJ1-4; perhaps TRBD1 as D (5 bases). CDR3 length: 15 amino acids. Germline CDR1 is GTSNPN and CDR2 is SVGIG (reference sequence). The V end lost 2 bases, the J end lost 7 bases, and 17 bases lay between the germline ends. This chain's CDR3 is CAWSNAVKGSEKLFF. The part of the CDR3 DNA that was read is TGTGCCTGGAGTAATGCTGTAAAGGGGAGTGAAAAA.

This clone was recorded many times. The CDR3 end falls 3 residues outside the read, so it is completed with the germline J gene. The rearrangement joins TRBV20-1 to TRBJ1-2; 11 nucleotides agree with TRBD1. The CDR3 is 15 residues long. V gave up 2 bases and J gave up 4 bases; unmatched junction bases: 6. Germline CDR1 is DFQATT and CDR2 is SNEGSKA (reference sequence). The CDR3 DNA, read in part, is TGCAGTGCTAGAAGTTGGGGACAGGGGGGCTATGGC. Its protein product is CSARSWGQGGYG. The full CDR3 sequence reads CSARSWGQGGYGYTF.

The table lists this clone with many counts. The CDR3 end lies 3 residues beyond the end of the read and is filled in from the germline J gene. This chain joins TRBV7-8 and TRBJ1-1; possibly TRBD1 for D (6 bases). CDR1 and CDR2 from the germline V gene are SGHVS and FQNEAQ. This CDR3 spans 15 amino acids. Between the trimmed V and J ends, which lost 6 bases and 0 bases, there was a span of 14 bases. CDR3 sequence: CASSLNRDMNTEAFF. The CDR3 bases that were read are TGTGCCAGCAGTTTAAACAGGGACATGAACACTGAA.

This clone was picked up many times. The CDR3 extends 3 residues past the end of the read, so its final part is completed from the germline J gene. V gene TRBV10-2 combines with J gene TRBJ2-5, with TRBD1 matching 10 bases. CDR1 is WSHSY, CDR2 SAAADI, per germline. There are 15 residues in the CDR3. The junction had 6 bases not matched to a gene; V was cut back by 3 bases and J by 5 bases. The CDR3 DNA, read in part, is TGCGCCAGCAGTGACCGGGACAGGGGAGGGGAGACC. It encodes CASSDRDRGGET. From start to end, the CDR3 is CASSDRDRGGETQYF.

Many counts were recorded for this clone. The read halts 3 residues ahead of the CDR3 end, with the missing end drawn from the germline J gene. The rearrangement uses TRBV12-3 or TRBV12-4 and TRBJ1-1; TRBD1 is a possible D gene (5 bases). V was cut by 6 bases and J by 0 bases, with 17 bases left in between. This CDR3 comprises 16 residues. The sequenced part of the CDR3 DNA is TGTGCCAGCAGAGGGACTCCGGGGAGGATGAACACTGAA. Its translation: CASRGTPGRMNTE. The entire CDR3 reads CASRGTPGRMNTEAFF.

This clone was counted ten times or more. From the germline J gene comes the end of the CDR3, since the read stops 3 residues before it. V usage is TRBV5-6 and J usage is TRBJ2-5; TRBD1 aligns across 11 bases. Per germline, CDR1 SGHDT and CDR2 YYEEEE. The CDR3 is 15 residues long. With V trimmed by 4 bases and J by 4 bases, 6 bases remained unmatched. The CDR3 protein is CASSLRTGGPETQYF. CDR3 DNA (partial): TGTGCCAGCAGCCTTCGGACAGGGGGCCCAGAGACC. The variable domain in full, with the rest retrieved from reference TRBV5-6 and TRBJ2-5, is DAGVTQSPTHLIKTRGQQVTLRCSPKSGHDTVSWYQQALGQGPQFIFQYYEEEERQRGNFPDRFSGHQFPNYSSELNVNALLLGDSALYLCASSLRTGGPETQYFGPGTRLLVL.

Ten or more counts support this clone. The CDR3 reads CASSLEAASYNEQFF. CDR3 DNA, as far as it was read: TGTGCCAGCAGCTTAGAGGCGGCCTCCTACAATGAG. The chain combines TRBV11-2 with TRBJ2-1, with no clear D. The CDR3 goes on 3 residues after the read ends, and that part is filled in from the germline J gene. The germline V gene encodes CDR1 SGHAT and CDR2 FQNNGV. The V end was cut by 0 bases, the J end by 0 bases, with 6 bases between. The CDR3 length is 15 residues.

This clone was detected only a few times. The CDR3 end lies 3 residues beyond the end of the read and is filled in from the germline J gene. J is TRBJ1-1 and V is TRBV7-9; D is ambiguous. In germline, CDR1 is SEHNR, CDR2 FQNEAQ (reference sequence). CDR3 length equals 12 residues. V was clipped by 5 bases and J by 5 bases, with 9 bases between them. The CDR3: CASSLTGTEAFF. The DNA read from the CDR3 is TGTGCCAGCAGCCTCACCGGGACTGAA.

In this sample, this clone turned up many times. The CDR3 end falls 3 residues outside the read, so it is completed with the germline J gene. V gene TRBV14 combines with J gene TRBJ1-2; D might be TRBD1 (6 bases). Germline-derived CDR1 and CDR2 are SGHDN and FVKESK. CDR3 length: 16 amino acids. V lost 0 bases, J lost 4 bases, and 15 bases lay in between. CDR3 sequence: CASSQDLTGWIYGYTF. Partial CDR3 DNA: TGTGCCAGCAGCCAAGATTTGACAGGTTGGATCTATGGC.

This clone was detected ten times or more. The DNA ends 3 residues before the CDR3 does, and the rest of the CDR3 is filled in from the germline J gene. The rearrangement uses TRBV7-3 and TRBJ1-2, with 9 bases fitting TRBD1. Looked up from germline, CDR1 is SGHTA and CDR2 is FQGTGA. The CDR3 has 13 residues. The sequenced CDR3 bases are TGTGCCAGCAGCTCTACAGGGGGCCAAGGC. It encodes CASSSTGGQG. The entire CDR3 protein is CASSSTGGQGYTF.

The table lists this clone with many counts. CDR3 sequence reads: CASLGLYNEKLFF. The part of the CDR3 DNA that was read is TGTGCCAGTCTCGGGTTGTATAATGAAAAA. The chain carries TRBV19 and TRBJ1-4; D gene unclear. The CDR3 end falls 3 residues outside the read, so it is completed with the germline J gene. Germline-derived CDR1 and CDR2 are LNHDA and SQIVND (reference sequence). The length of the CDR3 is 13 residues. With 8 bases removed from V and 4 bases from J, the gap between germline ends came to 11 bases.

The sample holds many counts of this clone. CDR3 sequence reads: CSAGRLAGTEQFF. The sequenced CDR3 bases are TGCAGTGCTGGGCGACTAGCGGGAACTGAG. This chain uses TRBV20-1 with TRBJ2-1, with 11 bases that match TRBD2. Coverage ceases 3 residues before the CDR3 finishes, and the germline J gene fills in the end. Germline loops: CDR1 DFQATT, CDR2 SNEGSKA (reference sequence). This CDR3 is built from 13 residues. The J segment lost 9 bases and the V segment lost 5 bases, leaving 6 bases of the junction unmatched.

Ten or more counts support this clone. The missing CDR3 end, 3 residues past where the read stops, is filled in from the germline J gene. The gene calls are TRBV5-6 and TRBJ2-5; the match to TRBD1 covers 7 bases. Germline CDR1 reads SGHDT; CDR2 reads YYEEEE. Germline trimming cut 3 bases from V and 4 bases from J; bases unmatched to any gene: 6. The CDR3 totals 14 residues. This CDR3 is CASSSTGNLETQYF. The part of the CDR3 DNA that was read is TGTGCCAGCAGCTCGACAGGGAATTTAGAGACC. Supplemented by reference TRBV5-6 and TRBJ2-5, the full variable domain reads DAGVTQSPTHLIKTRGQQVTLRCSPKSGHDTVSWYQQALGQGPQFIFQYYEEEERQRGNFPDRFSGHQFPNYSSELNVNALLLGDSALYLCASSSTGNLETQYFGPGTRLLVL.

In its sample, this clone was seen many times. From the germline J gene comes the end of the CDR3, since the read stops 3 residues before it. This chain joins TRBV2 and TRBJ1-2; D not resolved. The CDR3 is 15 amino acids. The V gene's germline CDR1 is SNHLY and CDR2 FYNNEI. Trimming took off 4 bases at V and 5 bases at J, with 17 bases between the two ends. The CDR3 DNA, read in part, is TGTGCCAGCAGTGTGAGTGGCAGAGTAATTTATGGC. Amino acids: CASSVSGRVIYG. The complete CDR3 sequence is CASSVSGRVIYGYTF.

The table lists this clone with many counts. The sequenced fragment ends 3 residues before the CDR3 boundary, so the rest is inferred from the germline J gene. The chain is built from TRBV5-1 and TRBJ1-1; 7 bases are a match to TRBD1. The germline CDR1 and CDR2 sequences are SGHRS and YFSETQ. CDR3 length: 14 residues. The trim removed 0 bases at V and 5 bases at J, leaving 4 bases unmatched. The sequenced CDR3 bases are TGCGCCAGCAGCTTGGACAGGGGAAGTACTGAA. Translated, it gives CASSLDRGSTE. The whole CDR3 region reads CASSLDRGSTEAFF.

This clone occurred many times. The CDR3 is cut off 3 residues early in the read; its end comes from the germline J gene. This chain links TRBV5-4 with TRBJ2-1; 7 bases match TRBD2. The V gene's germline CDR1 is SGHNT and CDR2 YYREEE (reference sequence). The length of the CDR3 is 15 residues. Trimming took 4 bases from V and 0 from J; bases not matched to a gene: 4. This chain's CDR3 is CASSERTSSYNEQFF. The covered CDR3 bases are TGTGCCAGCAGCGAGAGGACTAGCTCCTACAATGAG. Supplemented by reference TRBV5-4 and TRBJ2-1, the full variable domain reads ETGVTQSPTHLIKTRGQQVTLRCSSQSGHNTVSWYQQALGQGPQFIFQYYREEENGRGNFPPRFSGLQFPNYSSELNVNALELDDSALYLCASSERTSSYNEQFFGPGTRLTVL.

This clone was found many times. The observed sequence ends 3 residues before the CDR3 terminus, with the missing tail filled in from the germline J gene. The rearrangement uses TRBV7-2 and TRBJ2-3, with D perhaps matching TRBD2 (6 bases). Germline V gene lookup returns CDR1 SGHTA and CDR2 FQGNSA. The V end was cut by 0 bases, the J end by 5 bases, with 15 bases between. The CDR3 spans 16 residues. CDR3: CASSLALQRRGDTQYF. CDR3 DNA, as far as it was read: TGTGCCAGCAGCTTAGCGCTCCAGCGGCGGGGAGATACG.

This clone was seen ten or more times. The CDR3 extends 3 residues past the end of the read, so its final part is completed from the germline J gene. This sequence joins TRBV6-1 and TRBJ2-3, with no clear D. The germline gives CDR1 MNHNS, CDR2 SASEGT. The length of the CDR3 is 14 residues. V was pared by 4 bases and J by 1 base, with 9 bases between. CDR3 bases read: TGTGCCAGCAGTGGGCTTATGGGCACAGATACG. Encoded protein: CASSGLMGTDT. The whole CDR3 reads CASSGLMGTDTQYF.

This clone has ten or more counts. The read finishes 3 residues shy of the CDR3 end, and the germline J gene is used to complete it. The genes are TRBV7-2 and TRBJ2-7, with 10 bases identical to TRBD1. This CDR3 comprises 14 residues. V was pared by 5 bases and J by 3 bases, with 4 bases of the junction left unmatched. Germline loops: CDR1 SGHTA, CDR2 FQGNSA. The CDR3 bases that were read are TGTGCCAGCAGCCAAGGACAGGGGGTCTACGAG. This sequence encodes CASSQGQGVYE. The entire CDR3 protein reads CASSQGQGVYEQYF.

This clone was observed at least ten times. Sequencing ends 3 residues short of the CDR3 end; the germline J gene provides the rest. The J gene is TRBJ1-2, the V gene TRBV20-1; 8 bases align to TRBD1. The CDR3 is made up of 13 amino acids. The ends lost 5 bases at V and 5 bases at J; junction bases unmatched: 7. Germline assignment: CDR1 DFQATT and CDR2 SNEGSKA (reference sequence). CDR3 amino acids: CSAPDREVYGYTF. The CDR3 DNA, read in part, is TGCAGTGCTCCGGACAGGGAAGTTTATGGC.

In its sample, this clone was seen many times. The DNA ends 3 residues before the CDR3 does, and the rest of the CDR3 is filled in from the germline J gene. This chain joins TRBV19 and TRBJ1-2, with D possibly being TRBD1 (5 bases). The CDR3 length is 15 residues. Trimming took 0 bases from V and 4 from J, leaving 12 bases between them. Germline CDR1 and CDR2: LNHDA and SQIVND (reference sequence). The CDR3 region is CASSIDRGDIYGYTF. The part of the CDR3 DNA that was read is TGTGCCAGTAGTATAGACCGGGGGGATATCTATGGC.

The table lists this clone with many counts. The read finishes 3 residues shy of the CDR3 end, and the germline J gene is used to complete it. The chain couples TRBV12-3 or TRBV12-4 to TRBJ1-2; weak D call: TRBD1 (6 bases). The CDR3 length is 15 residues. V dropped 6 bases and J dropped 4 bases, with 18 bases sitting between them. The CDR3 protein is CASSRDRLNRYGYTF. CDR3 DNA, as far as it was read: TGTGCCAGCAGCCGCGACAGGTTAAATCGCTATGGC.

This clone was counted at least ten times. The sequence runs out 3 residues before the end of the CDR3; the remainder is reconstructed from the germline J gene. The rearrangement links TRBV15 to TRBJ1-5; D uncertain. The V gene lost 1 base and the J gene lost 6 bases, with 13 bases spanning the gap. Looked up from germline, CDR1 is LNHNV and CDR2 is YYDKDF (reference sequence). The length of the CDR3 is 15 residues. The sequenced CDR3 bases are TGTGCCACCAGCAGAGCTCGAGGGTCTTTTCAGCCC. This sequence encodes CATSRARGSFQP. The CDR3 as a whole reads CATSRARGSFQPQHF.

This clone has a count of ten or more. The missing CDR3 end, 3 residues past where the read stops, is filled in from the germline J gene. This chain joins TRBV20-1 and TRBJ1-6; 8 nucleotides align to TRBD1. CDR1 is DFQATT and CDR2 is SNEGSKA in the germline V gene (reference sequence). The CDR3 extends over 13 amino acids. V lost 2 bases and J lost 7; bases outside the gene matches: 1. The CDR3 sequence is CSARRDRNSPLHF. CDR3 DNA, as far as it was read: TGCAGTGCTAGACGGGACAGGAATTCACCC.

This clone was recorded many times. From the germline J gene comes the end of the CDR3, since the read stops 3 residues before it. The chain links TRBV6-2 or TRBV6-3 to TRBJ2-3; D ambiguous. The CDR3 totals 17 residues. The V end lost 5 bases, the J end lost 2 bases, and 20 bases lay between the germline ends. Germline V gene sequence: CDR1 MNHEY, CDR2 SVGEGT. The sequenced part of the CDR3 DNA is TGTGCCAGCAGTACCCTTATGACGGCGGAGAACACAGATACG. This encodes CASSTLMTAENTDT. The whole CDR3 reads CASSTLMTAENTDTQYF.

This clone was picked up many times. The observed sequence ends 3 residues before the CDR3 terminus, with the missing tail filled in from the germline J gene. The chain joins TRBV7-6 to TRBJ2-7; TRBD2 matches at 12 bases. This CDR3 spans 16 amino acids. Germline loops: CDR1 SGHVS, CDR2 FNYEAQ. With V trimmed by 3 bases and J by 6 bases, 9 bases remained unmatched. The CDR3 sequence is CASSFRTSGNAGEQYF. CDR3 bases read: TGTGCCAGCAGCTTTAGGACTAGCGGGAACGCTGGCGAG.

This clone was detected ten times or more. The sequenced fragment ends 3 residues before the CDR3 boundary, so the rest is inferred from the germline J gene. J is TRBJ1-2 and V is TRBV5-4, with D hard to call. The CDR3 spans 15 residues. Trimming took 4 bases from V and 2 from J, leaving 15 bases between them. Germline V gives CDR1 SGHNT, CDR2 YYREEE (reference sequence). CDR3 sequence reads: CASSEAPGNNYGYTF. The covered CDR3 bases are TGTGCCAGCAGCGAGGCCCCGGGTAACAACTATGGC.